This T cell receptor beta chain emerged from a study of T cell responses to AZD1222 COVID-19 vaccine. Across the study: Pooled in the analysis were second doses at about 4 or about 12 weeks.

Worth noting for this clone: The antigen is not known.

Notes on the study in general: Clonal diversity was possibly underestimated, and white British individuals and females predominated among donors.

The CDR3 has 15 residues. CDR1 SGHVS and CDR2 FNYEAQ come from the germline V gene. V shed 6 bases and J shed 0 bases, with 12 bases lying between them. Sequenced by immunoSEQ multiplex PCR; TCRdb stores in-frame clones only, minus some. The data hold 100,000 to 150,000 clones, with around nine tenths observed a single time. The sample in question was peripheral blood, obtained on day 0 of AZD1222 vaccination. The sequence was obtained from an adult in good health. The chain employs TRBV7-6 and TRBJ1-5; D uncertain. Here the CDR3 reads CASSPGHNSNQPQHF. In DNA, the CDR3 is TGTGCCAGCAGTCCCGGGCATAATAGCAATCAGCCCCAGCATTTT.